This passage covers 5 T cell receptor beta chains from one sample sequenced in a study of blood T cell repertoires in COVID-19. Produced via immunoSEQ multiplex PCR; TCRdb's table is partial and in-frame only. The repertoire holds 130,000 to 150,000 clones, almost 80% seen once, with 8.6% in the top ten. The sequenced sample was peripheral blood. These receptor sequences come from a man over 45 with active or convalescent COVID-19.

This rearrangement joins TRBV5-1 to TRBJ2-7; 10 nucleotides agree with TRBD2. There are 14 residues in the CDR3. J lost 4 bases, V lost 0 bases, and 1 base had no gene match. CDR1 and CDR2 (germline): SGHRS, YFSETQ. This chain's CDR3 is CASSLEREGYEQYF. The CDR3 DNA sequence: TGCGCCAGCAGCTTGGAGCGGGAGGGATACGAGCAGTACTTC.

V is TRBV6-5 and J is TRBJ1-5; D is perhaps TRBD1 (6 bases). The V end lost 3 bases, the J end lost 7 bases, and 13 bases lay between the germline ends. Germline CDR1 and CDR2: MNHEY and SVGAGI. The CDR3 runs to 14 residues. CDR3 in amino acids: CASSYLGANQPQHF. The CDR3 DNA reads TGTGCCAGCAGTTATTTGGGGGCTAACCAGCCCCAGCATTTT.

This clone appeared a single time. The sample holds other DNA sequences that translate to the same CDR3. V gene TRBV5-1 combines with J gene TRBJ2-3; 9 nucleotides align to TRBD2. The CDR3 spans 14 residues. After removal of 3 bases from V and 3 bases from J, the junction contained 2 bases not matched to a gene. From germline, CDR1 is SGHRS and CDR2 YFSETQ. The CDR3 DNA follows: TGCGCCAGCAGCTCCACTAGCGGGACAGATACGCAGTATTTT. Translation gives CASSSTSGTDTQYF.

This clone was seen a single time. The chain uses TRBV18 and TRBJ1-4; D call uncertain. Trimming left V 4 bases short and J 4 bases short, with 13 bases between. CDR3 length: 15 residues. Per the germline V gene, CDR1 is KGHSH and CDR2 is LQKENI. Here the CDR3 reads CASSLSPRGNEKLFF. The DNA for the CDR3 is TGTGCCAGCTCACTCAGTCCTCGGGGTAATGAAAAACTGTTTTTT.

The gene calls are TRBV3-1 (or the pseudogene TRBV3-2) and TRBJ2-7, with 14 bases identical to TRBD2. Germline loops: CDR1 LGHDT, CDR2 YNNKEL (reference sequence). The V gene end was trimmed by 1 base and the J gene end by 4 bases; junction bases not matched to a gene: 3. The CDR3 length is 16 residues. The CDR3 protein is CASSQAGTSGSYEQYF. DNA of the CDR3: TGTGCCAGCAGCCAAGCCGGGACTAGCGGGAGTTACGAGCAGTACTTC.